This TCR beta chain was profiled in a study of beta chain features in type 1 diabetes. All of the isolated RNA was reverse transcribed, so expressed TCRB transcripts were sequenced. Clones were read by immunoSEQ multiplex PCR, and TCRdb kept only the in-frame ones, dropping some. The top ten clones hold 1.3% of a sample with more than 120,000 clones, 10% to 15% of them seen once. In this sample, this clone turned up a few times. Its antigen is as yet unknown. This CDR3 spans 16 amino acids. The V gene's germline CDR1 is MNHEY and CDR2 SMNVEV (reference sequence). J was trimmed by 4 bases and V by 2 bases; bases with no gene match: 8. Points from the study as a whole: Shortening of TCRB CDR3s, moderate but significant, appeared in all four CD4+ subsets of Type 1 diabetes patients.

The source of this sequence is a young man with type 1 diabetes. The sequenced sample consisted of central memory CD4+ T cells from blood. The genes are TRBV27 and TRBJ1-1; TRBD1 matches 9 bases. As DNA, the CDR3 is TGTGCCAGCAGTTTAGACCCACAGGGGGCGAGCACTGAAGCTTTCTTT. Protein: CASSLDPQGASTEAFF.